The 18 T cell receptor beta chains below were found in one sample sequenced in a study of T cells in Graves' hyperthyroidism and ophthalmopathy. TCR beta CDR3 sequences were amplified from RNA transcripts. Primed by the HTBI set, a first-round RT-PCR was run on the TCR CDR3. One entry per CDR3 protein results from TCRdb running MiXCR on the multiplex PCR reads. In the table there are approximately 560,000 distinct CDR3 sequences, roughly 50% of which are singletons. The specimen sequenced was peripheral blood or thyroid tissue (not recorded which). These receptors all come from a woman aged 18-29 years with Graves' hyperthyroidism.

There are many counts of this clonotype. The rearrangement uses TRBV7-8 and TRBJ1-4, with D possibly TRBD1 on 6 matching bases. The germline CDR1 and CDR2 sequences are SGHVS and FQNEAQ. The CDR3 length is 15 residues. Trimming removed 3 bases from V and 5 bases from J, with 13 bases in between. The DNA for the CDR3 is TGTGCCAGCAGCTTCTACAGGGAGGCCAATGAAAAACTGTTTTTT. Translating it yields CASSFYREANEKLFF.

The chain links TRBV29-1 to TRBJ2-7; 16 bases match TRBD2. CDR1 is SQVTM and CDR2 is ANQGSEA in the germline V gene. This CDR3 contains 16 residues. The junction had 11 bases not matched to a gene; V was cut back by 8 bases and J by 4 bases. The CDR3 DNA follows: TGCAGCAGGAAGGGACTAGCGGGAGGGCCGGGTTACGAGCAGTACTTC. Amino acids: CSRKGLAGGPGYEQYF.

The V call is TRBV20-1, the J call TRBJ2-1; the D is unclear. V lost 6 bases and J 9 bases, leaving 12 bases between the germline ends. The germline V gene has CDR1 DFQATT and CDR2 SNEGSKA (reference sequence). The CDR3 runs 11 residues. The CDR3 DNA sequence: TGCAGTGCCCTCCCGGGTAGTGAGCAGTTCTTC. This translates into CSALPGSEQFF.

Turning to this clonotype: The junction shows a germline mismatch at one end, possibly a read error. The genes are TRBV19 and TRBJ2-2; 7 nucleotides agree with TRBD2. The CDR3 contains 17 residues. CDR1 LNHDA and CDR2 SQIVND come from the germline V gene (reference sequence). In nucleotides, the CDR3 is TGTGCCAGTAGTTTATCCGGGACTATGGCGAACACCGGGAAGCTGTTTTTT. This codes for CASSLSGTMANTGKLFF.

Comments on this clonotype: A read error may be the cause here, since a much bigger clone is one base away. Because it lacks the conserved phenylalanine or tryptophan at the end, this CDR3 is likely a read error. The gene calls are TRBV29-1 and TRBJ2-7; 11 bases fit TRBD1. V lost 4 bases to trimming and J lost 5 bases; unmatched junction nucleotides: 1. CDR3 length equals 12 residues. Germline V gene data show CDR1 as SQVTM and CDR2 as ANQGSEA. The CDR3 DNA reads TGCAGCGTTGTGGGACAGGGGGACGAGCAGTACTCC. Its translation: CSVVGQGDEQYS.

The chain couples TRBV7-8 to TRBJ2-7; TRBD2 matches 10 bases. The better agreement between TRBJ2-1 and the DNA end casts doubt on the J call. The CDR3 has 15 amino acids. Germline V lookup: CDR1 SGHVS, CDR2 FQNEAQ. The CDR3 coding sequence is TGTGCCAGCAGCTCGACTAGCGGGTCACGCAATGAGCAGTTCTTC. This gives the protein CASSSTSGSRNEQFF.

This clonotype has only one observation. The CDR3, as DNA: TGTGCCAGTAGTATCGGTTGGGAGACCCAGTACTTC. This encodes CASSIGWETQYF. V gene TRBV7-9 combines with J gene TRBJ2-5; D is undetermined. Per the germline V gene, CDR1 is SEHNR and CDR2 is FQNEAQ (reference sequence). V was pared by 9 bases and J by 5 bases, with 13 bases between. The CDR3 has 12 residues.

The CDR3 protein is CATHAQGNGYTF. In nucleotides, the CDR3 is TGTGCCACCCACGCCCAGGGGAATGGCTACACCTTC. J is TRBJ1-2 and V is TRBV10-3; perhaps TRBD1 as D (6 bases). The CDR3 has 12 residues. The V end was cut by 10 bases, the J end by 6 bases, with 15 bases between. The germline V gene has CDR1 ENHRY and CDR2 SYGVKD.

This clonotype was picked up a small number of times. J is TRBJ2-5 and V is TRBV24-1; possible D gene TRBD1, 6 bases. The CDR3 consists of 12 residues. In germline, CDR1 is KGHDR, CDR2 SFDVKD. DNA for the CDR3: TGTGCTACGAAACAGGGTGACGAGACCCAGTACTTC. This encodes CATKQGDETQYF.

This clonotype was picked up a small number of times. This chain links TRBV20-1 with TRBJ1-3; no clear D gene. V lost 0 bases to trimming and J lost 0 bases, with 9 bases between them. Germline assignment: CDR1 DFQATT and CDR2 SNEGSKA (reference sequence). The CDR3 spans 15 residues. The CDR3 loop reads CSARDFHSSGNTIYF. As DNA, the CDR3 is TGCAGTGCTAGAGATTTCCATAGCTCTGGAAACACCATATATTTT.

This rearrangement joins TRBV29-1 to TRBJ2-5, with TRBD2 as a possible D gene (6 bases). This CDR3 contains 13 residues. Trimming took 7 bases from V and 5 from J, leaving 17 bases between them. Germline V gives CDR1 SQVTM, CDR2 ANQGSEA. This chain's CDR3 is CSAPHGGVETQYF. In nucleotides, the CDR3 is TGCAGCGCCCCTCACGGGGGTGTTGAGACCCAGTACTTC.

CDR3 residues: CSVSPTGTGFYGYTF. The DNA for the CDR3 is TGCAGCGTTTCTCCAACCGGGACAGGGTTCTATGGCTACACCTTC. The chain couples TRBV29-1 to TRBJ1-2, with 9 bases matching TRBD1. Losses at the gene ends were 5 bases for V and 4 bases for J; bases not matched to a gene: 11. CDR1 is SQVTM, CDR2 ANQGSEA, per germline. CDR3 length equals 15 residues.

V and J are TRBV24-1 and TRBJ1-2, with no clear D. Trimming removed 7 bases from V and 4 bases from J, with 12 bases in between. Germline CDR1 and CDR2: KGHDR and SFDVKD. This CDR3 is built from 13 residues. As DNA, the CDR3 is TGTGCCACCAGAGGTGGGCCGCTCTATGGCTACACCTTC. Translating gives CATRGGPLYGYTF.

The CDR3 loop reads CASSMGGTTEETQYF. The CDR3 bases are TGTGCCAGCAGTATGGGAGGGACTACGGAAGAGACCCAGTACTTC. V gene TRBV27 combines with J gene TRBJ2-5, with 7 bases lining up with TRBD2. The germline V gene has CDR1 MNHEY and CDR2 SMNVEV (reference sequence). This CDR3 spans 15 amino acids. The J segment lost 3 bases and the V segment lost 5 bases, leaving 9 bases of the junction unmatched.

The CDR3 loop reads CRALEDLSTEAFF. The CDR3 nucleotides read TGCAGAGCCCTCGAGGACTTGAGCACTGAAGCTTTCTTT. The J gene is TRBJ1-1, the V gene TRBV20-1; no firm D call. The germline V gene has CDR1 DFQATT and CDR2 SNEGSKA (reference sequence). The CDR3 extends over 13 amino acids.

This clonotype was counted ten times or more. V and J are TRBV7-6 and TRBJ1-1, with a possible D match to TRBD1 (6 bases). The length of the CDR3 is 15 residues. The V and J ends lost 5 bases and 1 base respectively, with 14 bases between them. Germline V gene sequence: CDR1 SGHVS, CDR2 FNYEAQ. In DNA, the CDR3 is TGTGCCAGCAGCCCAGCAGCGGGGGCGAACACTGAAGCTTTCTTT. It yields the protein CASSPAAGANTEAFF.

The chain couples TRBV20-1 to TRBJ2-5; possibly TRBD1 for D (5 bases). This CDR3 spans 11 amino acids. CDR1 is DFQATT and CDR2 is SNEGSKA in the germline V gene (reference sequence). The CDR3 DNA is TGCAGCGTCCCTACCGACAGGACCCAGTACTTC. Residues: CSVPTDRTQYF.

This clonotype was detected a few times. The chain employs TRBV2 and TRBJ1-2; no reliable D call. The length of the CDR3 is 15 residues. V was clipped by 6 bases and J by 3 bases, with 17 bases between them. Germline loops: CDR1 SNHLY, CDR2 FYNNEI. The CDR3 loop is CASSQENRPDYGYTF. DNA for the CDR3: TGTGCCAGCAGCCAAGAGAACAGACCTGACTATGGCTACACCTTC. The variable domain in full, with the rest retrieved from reference TRBV2 and TRBJ1-2, is EPEVTQTPSHQVTQMGQEVILRCVPISNHLYFYWYRQILGQKVEFLVSFYNNEISEKSEIFDDQFSVERPDGSNFTLKIRSTKLEDSAMYFCASSQENRPDYGYTFGSGTRLTVV.